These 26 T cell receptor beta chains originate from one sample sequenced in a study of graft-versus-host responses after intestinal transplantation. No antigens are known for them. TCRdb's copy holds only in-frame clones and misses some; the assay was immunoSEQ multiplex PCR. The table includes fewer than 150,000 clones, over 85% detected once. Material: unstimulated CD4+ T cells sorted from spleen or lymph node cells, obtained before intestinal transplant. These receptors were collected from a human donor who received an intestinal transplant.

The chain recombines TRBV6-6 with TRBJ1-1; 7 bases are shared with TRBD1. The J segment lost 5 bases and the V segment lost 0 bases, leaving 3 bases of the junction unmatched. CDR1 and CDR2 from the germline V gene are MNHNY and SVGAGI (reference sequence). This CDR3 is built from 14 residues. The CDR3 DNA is TGTGCCAGCAGTTACTCAGGGGGCGATACTGAAGCTTTCTTT. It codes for CASSYSGGDTEAFF.

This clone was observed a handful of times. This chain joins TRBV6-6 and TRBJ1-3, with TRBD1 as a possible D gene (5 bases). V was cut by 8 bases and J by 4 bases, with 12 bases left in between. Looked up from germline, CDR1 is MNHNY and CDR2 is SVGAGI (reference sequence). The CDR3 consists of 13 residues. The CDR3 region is CASGRGMGNTIYF. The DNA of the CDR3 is TGTGCCAGCGGACGGGGGATGGGAAACACCATATATTTT.

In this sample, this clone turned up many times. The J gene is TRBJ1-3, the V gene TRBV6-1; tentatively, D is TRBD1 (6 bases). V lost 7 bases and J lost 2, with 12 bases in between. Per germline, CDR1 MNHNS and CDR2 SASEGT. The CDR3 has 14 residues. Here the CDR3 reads CASTTGATGNTIYF. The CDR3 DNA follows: TGTGCCAGCACTACGGGGGCCACTGGAAACACCATATATTTT.

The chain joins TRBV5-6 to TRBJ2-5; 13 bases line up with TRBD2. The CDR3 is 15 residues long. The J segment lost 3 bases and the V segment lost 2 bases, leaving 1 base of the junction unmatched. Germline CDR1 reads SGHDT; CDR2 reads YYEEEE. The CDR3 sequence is CASSFGLAGEETQYF. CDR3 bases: TGTGCCAGCAGCTTCGGACTAGCGGGGGAAGAGACCCAGTACTTC.

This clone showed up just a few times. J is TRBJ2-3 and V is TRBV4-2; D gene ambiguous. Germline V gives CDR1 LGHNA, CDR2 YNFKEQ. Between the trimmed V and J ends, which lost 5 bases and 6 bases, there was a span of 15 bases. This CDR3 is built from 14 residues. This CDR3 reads CASSNILSRDTQYF. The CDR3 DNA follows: TGTGCCAGCAGCAACATACTGTCTAGGGATACGCAGTATTTT.

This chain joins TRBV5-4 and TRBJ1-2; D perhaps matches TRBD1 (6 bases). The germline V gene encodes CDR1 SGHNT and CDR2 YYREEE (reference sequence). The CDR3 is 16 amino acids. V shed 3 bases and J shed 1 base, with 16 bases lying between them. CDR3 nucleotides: TGTGCCAGCAGCTACGGACAGACAGCCCTTAACTATGGCTACACCTTC. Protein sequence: CASSYGQTALNYGYTF.

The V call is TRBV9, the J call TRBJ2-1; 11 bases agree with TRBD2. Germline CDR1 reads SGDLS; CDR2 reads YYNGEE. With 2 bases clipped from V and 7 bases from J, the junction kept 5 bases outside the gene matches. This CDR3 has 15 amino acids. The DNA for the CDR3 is TGTGCCAGCAGCGTGGAGTCTAGCGGGGGGAATGAGCAGTTCTTC. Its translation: CASSVESSGGNEQFF.

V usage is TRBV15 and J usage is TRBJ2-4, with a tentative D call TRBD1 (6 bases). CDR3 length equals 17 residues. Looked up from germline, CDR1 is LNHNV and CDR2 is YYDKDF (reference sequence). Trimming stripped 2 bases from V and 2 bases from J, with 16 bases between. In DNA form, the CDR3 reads TGTGCCACCAGCAGATCCCCCCCGCAGGGGACCAAAAACATTCAGTACTTC. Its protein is CATSRSPPQGTKNIQYF.

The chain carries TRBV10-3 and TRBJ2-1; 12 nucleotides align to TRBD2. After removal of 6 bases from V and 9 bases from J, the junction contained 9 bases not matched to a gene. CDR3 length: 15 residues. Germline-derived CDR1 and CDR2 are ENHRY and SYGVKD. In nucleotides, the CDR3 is TGTGCCATCAGGGCCTCTAGCGGGGGGGCCGTTGAGCAGTTCTTC. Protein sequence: CAIRASSGGAVEQFF.

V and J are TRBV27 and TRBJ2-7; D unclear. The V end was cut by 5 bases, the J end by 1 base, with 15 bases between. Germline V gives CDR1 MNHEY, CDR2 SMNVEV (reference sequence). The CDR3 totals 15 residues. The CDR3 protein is CASSTSGRLSYEQYF. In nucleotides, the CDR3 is TGTGCCAGCAGTACATCCGGCAGGCTTTCCTACGAGCAGTACTTC.

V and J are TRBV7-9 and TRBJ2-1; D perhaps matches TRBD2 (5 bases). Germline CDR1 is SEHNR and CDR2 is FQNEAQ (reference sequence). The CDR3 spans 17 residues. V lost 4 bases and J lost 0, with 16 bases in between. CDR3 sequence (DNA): TGTGCCAGCAGCTCTTCGGTGGGGAGAGGCTCCTACAATGAGCAGTTCTTC. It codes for CASSSSVGRGSYNEQFF.

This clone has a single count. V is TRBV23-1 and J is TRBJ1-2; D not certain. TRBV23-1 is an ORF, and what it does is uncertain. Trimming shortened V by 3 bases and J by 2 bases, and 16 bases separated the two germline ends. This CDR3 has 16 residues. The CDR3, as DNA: TGCGCCAGCAGTCACCTCCCCGACGGGTCGAACTATGGCTACACCTTC. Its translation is CASSHLPDGSNYGYTF.

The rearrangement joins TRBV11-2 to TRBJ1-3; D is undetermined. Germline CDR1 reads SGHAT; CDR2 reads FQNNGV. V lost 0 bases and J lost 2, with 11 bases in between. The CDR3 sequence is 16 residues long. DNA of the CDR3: TGTGCCAGCAGCTTAGAAGGTATACTTCCTGGAAACACCATATATTTT. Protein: CASSLEGILPGNTIYF.

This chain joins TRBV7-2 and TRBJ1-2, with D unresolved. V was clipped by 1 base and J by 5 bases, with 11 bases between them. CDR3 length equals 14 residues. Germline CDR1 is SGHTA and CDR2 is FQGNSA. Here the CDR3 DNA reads TGTGCCAGCAGCTTAGTAAGGGTAGGGTATGGCTACACCTTC. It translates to CASSLVRVGYGYTF.

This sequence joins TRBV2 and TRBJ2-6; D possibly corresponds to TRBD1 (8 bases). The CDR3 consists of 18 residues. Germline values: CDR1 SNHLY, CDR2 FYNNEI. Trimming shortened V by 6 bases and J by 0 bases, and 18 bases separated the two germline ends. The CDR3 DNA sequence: TGTGCCAGCAGGGCCCACAGGGGGGGGAGCTCTGGGGCCAACGTCCTGACTTTC. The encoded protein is CASRAHRGGSSGANVLTF.

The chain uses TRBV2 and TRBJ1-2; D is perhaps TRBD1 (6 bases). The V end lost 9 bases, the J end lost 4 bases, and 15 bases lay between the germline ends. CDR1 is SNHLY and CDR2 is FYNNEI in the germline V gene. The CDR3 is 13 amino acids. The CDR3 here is CASRGERGYGYTF. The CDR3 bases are TGTGCCAGTAGGGGGGAAAGGGGCTATGGCTACACCTTC.

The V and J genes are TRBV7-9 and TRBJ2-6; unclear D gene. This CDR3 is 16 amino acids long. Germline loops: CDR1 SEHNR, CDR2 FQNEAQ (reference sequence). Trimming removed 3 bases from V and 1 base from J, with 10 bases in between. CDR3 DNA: TGTGCCAGCAGCTTTGGGTTGGTGTCTGGGGCCAACGTCCTGACTTTC. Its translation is CASSFGLVSGANVLTF.

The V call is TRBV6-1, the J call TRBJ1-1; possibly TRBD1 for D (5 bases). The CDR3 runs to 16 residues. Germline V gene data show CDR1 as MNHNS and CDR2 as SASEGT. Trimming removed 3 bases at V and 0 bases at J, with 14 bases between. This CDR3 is CASSEFQGLMNTEAFF. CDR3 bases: TGTGCCAGCAGTGAGTTCCAGGGACTGATGAACACTGAAGCTTTCTTT.

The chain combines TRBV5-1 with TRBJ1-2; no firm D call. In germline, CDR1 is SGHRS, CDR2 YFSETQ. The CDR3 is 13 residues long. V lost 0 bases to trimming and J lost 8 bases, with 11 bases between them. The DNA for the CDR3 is TGCGCCAGCAGCTTGGAGGCCACGGGAGGCTACACCTTC. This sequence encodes CASSLEATGGYTF.

CDR3 DNA: TGTGCCTGGAGTGTACGACAGGGGGTACGTACTGAGCAGTTCTTC. Protein: CAWSVRQGVRTEQFF. This chain joins TRBV30 and TRBJ2-1, with TRBD1 matching over 9 bases. The germline gives CDR1 GTSNPN, CDR2 SVGIG (reference sequence). This CDR3 contains 15 residues. V lost 0 bases, J lost 9 bases, and 9 bases stayed unmatched.

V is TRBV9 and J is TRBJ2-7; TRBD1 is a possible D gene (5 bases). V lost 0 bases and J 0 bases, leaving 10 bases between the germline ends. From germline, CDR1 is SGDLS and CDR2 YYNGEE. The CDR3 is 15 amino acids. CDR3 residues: CASSVDAGSSYEQYF. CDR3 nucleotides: TGTGCCAGCAGCGTAGATGCAGGGTCCTCCTACGAGCAGTACTTC.

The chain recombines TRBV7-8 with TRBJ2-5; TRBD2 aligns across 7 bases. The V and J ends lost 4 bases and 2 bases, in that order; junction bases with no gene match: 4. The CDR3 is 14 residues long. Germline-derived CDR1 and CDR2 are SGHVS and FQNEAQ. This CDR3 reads CASSWTRHQETQYF. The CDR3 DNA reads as TGTGCCAGCAGCTGGACTAGGCATCAAGAGACCCAGTACTTC. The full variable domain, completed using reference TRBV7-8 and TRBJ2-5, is GAGVSQSPRYKVAKRGQDVALRCDPISGHVSLFWYQQALGQGPEFLTYFQNEAQLDKSGLPSDRFFAERPEGSVSTLKIQRTQQEDSAVYLCASSWTRHQETQYFGPGTRLLVL.

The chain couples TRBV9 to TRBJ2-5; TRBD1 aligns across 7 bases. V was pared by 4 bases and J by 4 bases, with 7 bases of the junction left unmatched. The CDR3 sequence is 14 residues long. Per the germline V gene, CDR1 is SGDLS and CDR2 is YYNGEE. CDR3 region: CASSLPRQGETQYF. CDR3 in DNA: TGTGCCAGCAGCCTACCGCGACAGGGAGAGACCCAGTACTTC.

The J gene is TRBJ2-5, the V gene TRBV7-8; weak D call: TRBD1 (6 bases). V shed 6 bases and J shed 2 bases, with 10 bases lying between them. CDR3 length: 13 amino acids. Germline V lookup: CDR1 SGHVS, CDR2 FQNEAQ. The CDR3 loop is CASRIQGQETQYF. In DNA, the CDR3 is TGTGCCAGCAGGATACAGGGTCAAGAGACCCAGTACTTC. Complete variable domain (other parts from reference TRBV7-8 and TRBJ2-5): GAGVSQSPRYKVAKRGQDVALRCDPISGHVSLFWYQQALGQGPEFLTYFQNEAQLDKSGLPSDRFFAERPEGSVSTLKIQRTQQEDSAVYLCASRIQGQETQYFGPGTRLLVL.

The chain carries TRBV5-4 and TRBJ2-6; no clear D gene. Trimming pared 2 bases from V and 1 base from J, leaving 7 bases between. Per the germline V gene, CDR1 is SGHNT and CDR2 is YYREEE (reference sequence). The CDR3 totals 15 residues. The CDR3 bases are TGTGCCAGCAGCTTAATTGGGTCTGGGGCCAACGTCCTGACTTTC. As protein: CASSLIGSGANVLTF.

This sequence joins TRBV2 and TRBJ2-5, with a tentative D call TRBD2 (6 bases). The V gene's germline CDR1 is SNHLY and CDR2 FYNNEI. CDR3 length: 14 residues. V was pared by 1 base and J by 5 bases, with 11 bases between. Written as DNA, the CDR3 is TGTGCCAGCAGTGAAGGAACTAGCCTGGAGACCCAGTACTTC. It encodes CASSEGTSLETQYF.